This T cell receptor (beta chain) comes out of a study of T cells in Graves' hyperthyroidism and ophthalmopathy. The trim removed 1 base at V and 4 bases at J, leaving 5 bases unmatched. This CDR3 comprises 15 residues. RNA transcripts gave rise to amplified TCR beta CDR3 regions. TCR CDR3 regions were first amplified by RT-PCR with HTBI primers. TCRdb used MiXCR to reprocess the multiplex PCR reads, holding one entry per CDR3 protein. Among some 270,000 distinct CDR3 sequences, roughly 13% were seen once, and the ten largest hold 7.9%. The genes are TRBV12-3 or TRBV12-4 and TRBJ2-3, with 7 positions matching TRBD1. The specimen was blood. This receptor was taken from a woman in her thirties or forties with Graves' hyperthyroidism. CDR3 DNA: TGTGCCAGCAGTTTAGGCAGGGGGTTCGCAGATACGCAGTATTTT. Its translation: CASSLGRGFADTQYF.